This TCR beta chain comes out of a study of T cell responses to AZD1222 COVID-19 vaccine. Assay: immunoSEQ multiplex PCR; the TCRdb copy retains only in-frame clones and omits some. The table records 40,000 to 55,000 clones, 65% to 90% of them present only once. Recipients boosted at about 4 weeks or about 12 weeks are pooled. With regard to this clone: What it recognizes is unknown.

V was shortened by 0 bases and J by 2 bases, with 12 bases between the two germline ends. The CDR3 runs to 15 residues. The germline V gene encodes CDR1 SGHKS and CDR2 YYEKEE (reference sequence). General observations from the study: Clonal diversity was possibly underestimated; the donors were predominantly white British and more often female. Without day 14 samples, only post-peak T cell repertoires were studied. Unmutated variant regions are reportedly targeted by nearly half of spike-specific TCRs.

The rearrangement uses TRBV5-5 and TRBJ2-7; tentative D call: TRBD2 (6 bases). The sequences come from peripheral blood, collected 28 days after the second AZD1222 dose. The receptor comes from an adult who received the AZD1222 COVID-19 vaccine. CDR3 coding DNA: TGTGCCAGCAGCTTGGAGGCTAGCGCTACCTACGAGCAGTACTTC. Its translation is CASSLEASATYEQYF.